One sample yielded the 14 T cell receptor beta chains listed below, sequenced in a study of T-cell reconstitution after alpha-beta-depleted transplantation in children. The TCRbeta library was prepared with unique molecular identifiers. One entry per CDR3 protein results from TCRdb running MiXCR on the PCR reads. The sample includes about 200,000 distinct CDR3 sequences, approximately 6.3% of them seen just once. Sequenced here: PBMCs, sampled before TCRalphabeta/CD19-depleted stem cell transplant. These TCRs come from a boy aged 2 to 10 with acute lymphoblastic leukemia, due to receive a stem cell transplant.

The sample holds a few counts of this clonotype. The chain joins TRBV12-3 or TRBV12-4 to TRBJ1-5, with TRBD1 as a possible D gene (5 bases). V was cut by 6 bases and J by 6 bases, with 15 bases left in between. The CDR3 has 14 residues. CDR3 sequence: CASREPGGVQPQHF. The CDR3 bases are TGTGCCAGCAGGGAGCCAGGAGGGGTTCAGCCCCAGCATTTT.

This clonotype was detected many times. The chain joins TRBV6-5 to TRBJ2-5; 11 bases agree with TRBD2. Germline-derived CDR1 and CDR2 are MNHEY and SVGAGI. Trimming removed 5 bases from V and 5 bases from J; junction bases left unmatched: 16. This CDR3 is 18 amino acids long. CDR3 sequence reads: CASSRTLAGGPSGETQYF. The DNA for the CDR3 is TGTGCCAGCAGTCGTACCTTAGCGGGGGGGCCGTCTGGTGAGACCCAGTACTTC.

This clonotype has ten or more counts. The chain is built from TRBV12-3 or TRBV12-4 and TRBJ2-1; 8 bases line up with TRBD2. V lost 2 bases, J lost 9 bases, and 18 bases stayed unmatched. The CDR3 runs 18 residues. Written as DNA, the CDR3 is TGTGCCAGCAGTTTACGCTTGCAACCGGGGGGGCCCCATTTTGAGCAGTTCTTC. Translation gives CASSLRLQPGGPHFEQFF.

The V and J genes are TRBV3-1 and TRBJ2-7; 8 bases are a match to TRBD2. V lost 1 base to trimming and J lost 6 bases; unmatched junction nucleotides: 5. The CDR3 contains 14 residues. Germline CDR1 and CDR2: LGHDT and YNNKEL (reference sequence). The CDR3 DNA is TGTGCCAGCAGCCAAGCGGGGGGGTTGGGCGAGCAGTACTTC. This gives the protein CASSQAGGLGEQYF.

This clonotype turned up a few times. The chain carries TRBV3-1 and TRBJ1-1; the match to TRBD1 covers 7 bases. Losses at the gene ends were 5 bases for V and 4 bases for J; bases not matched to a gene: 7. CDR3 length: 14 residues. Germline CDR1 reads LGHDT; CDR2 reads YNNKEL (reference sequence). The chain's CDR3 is CASSARQGSTEAFF. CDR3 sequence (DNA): TGTGCCAGCAGCGCCCGACAGGGAAGCACTGAAGCTTTCTTT.

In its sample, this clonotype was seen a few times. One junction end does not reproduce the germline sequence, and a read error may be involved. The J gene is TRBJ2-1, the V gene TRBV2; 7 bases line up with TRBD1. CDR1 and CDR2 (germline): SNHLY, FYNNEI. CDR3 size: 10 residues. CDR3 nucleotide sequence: TGTGCCAGCATAGGGGGCGAGCCCGTCTTC. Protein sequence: CASIGGEPVF.

The CDR3 coding sequence is TGCGCCAGCAGCTTGCCACTGGAGAATATAGACACAGATACGCAGTATTTT. This translates into CASSLPLENIDTDTQYF. The rearrangement links TRBV5-1 to TRBJ2-3; D not resolved. V was shortened by 1 base and J by 2 bases, with 17 bases between the two germline ends. From germline, CDR1 is SGHRS and CDR2 YFSETQ. The CDR3 length is 17 residues.

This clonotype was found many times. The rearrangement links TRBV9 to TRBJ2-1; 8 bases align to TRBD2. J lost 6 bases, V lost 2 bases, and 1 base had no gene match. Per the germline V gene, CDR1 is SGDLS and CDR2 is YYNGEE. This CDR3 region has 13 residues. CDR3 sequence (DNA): TGTGCCAGCAGCGTGGGGACTAGCAATGAGCAGTTCTTC. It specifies CASSVGTSNEQFF.

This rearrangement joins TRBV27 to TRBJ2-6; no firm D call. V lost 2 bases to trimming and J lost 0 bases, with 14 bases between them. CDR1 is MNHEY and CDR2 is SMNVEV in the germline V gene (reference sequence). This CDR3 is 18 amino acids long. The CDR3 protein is CASSLNTALFSGANVLTF. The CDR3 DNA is TGTGCCAGCAGTTTAAATACAGCCTTATTCTCTGGGGCCAACGTCCTGACTTTC.

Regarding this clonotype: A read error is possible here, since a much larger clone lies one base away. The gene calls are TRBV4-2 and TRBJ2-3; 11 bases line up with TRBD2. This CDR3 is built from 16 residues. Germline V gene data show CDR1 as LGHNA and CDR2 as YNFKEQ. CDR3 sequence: CAISQGLAGSGDTQYF. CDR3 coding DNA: TGTGCCATCAGCCAAGGACTAGCGGGCTCTGGAGATACGCAGTATTTT.

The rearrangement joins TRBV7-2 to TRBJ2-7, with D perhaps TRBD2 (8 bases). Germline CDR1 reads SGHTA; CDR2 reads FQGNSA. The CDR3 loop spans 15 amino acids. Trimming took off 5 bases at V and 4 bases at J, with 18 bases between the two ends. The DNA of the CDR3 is TGTGCCAGCAGCCGGGAGGGGGGCAGGGGGTACGAGCAGTACTTC. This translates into CASSREGGRGYEQYF. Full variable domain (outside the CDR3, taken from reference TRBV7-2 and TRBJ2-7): GAGVSQSPSNKVTEKGKDVELRCDPISGHTALYWYRQSLGQGLEFLIYFQGNSAPDKSGLPSDRFSAERTGGSVSTLTIQRTQQEDSAVYLCASSREGGRGYEQYFGPGTRLTVT.

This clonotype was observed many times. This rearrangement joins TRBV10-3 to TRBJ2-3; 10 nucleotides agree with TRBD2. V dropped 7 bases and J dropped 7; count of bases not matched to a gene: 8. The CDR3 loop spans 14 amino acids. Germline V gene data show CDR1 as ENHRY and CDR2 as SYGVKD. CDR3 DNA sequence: TGTGCCATCAACCCTAGCGGGAGTGAGAATACGCAGTATTTT. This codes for CAINPSGSENTQYF.

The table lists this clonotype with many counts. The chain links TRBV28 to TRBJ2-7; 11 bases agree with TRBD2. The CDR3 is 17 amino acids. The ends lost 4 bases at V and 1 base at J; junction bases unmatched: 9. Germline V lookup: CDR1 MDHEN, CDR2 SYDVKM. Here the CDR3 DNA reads TGTGCCAGCAGTTGGGGGGGACTAGCGGATACTTCCTACGAGCAGTACTTC. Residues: CASSWGGLADTSYEQYF. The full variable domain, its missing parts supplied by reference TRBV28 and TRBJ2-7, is DVKVTQSSRYLVKRTGEKVFLECVQDMDHENMFWYRQDPGLGLRLIYFSYDVKMKEKGDIPEGYSVSREKKERFSLILESASTNQTSMYLCASSWGGLADTSYEQYFGPGTRLTVT.

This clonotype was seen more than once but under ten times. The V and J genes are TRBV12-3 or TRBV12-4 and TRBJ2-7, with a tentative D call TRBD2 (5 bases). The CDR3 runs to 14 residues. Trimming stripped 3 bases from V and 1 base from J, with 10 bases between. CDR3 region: CASSFEGQSYEQYF. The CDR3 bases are TGTGCCAGCAGTTTCGAGGGTCAATCCTACGAGCAGTACTTC.